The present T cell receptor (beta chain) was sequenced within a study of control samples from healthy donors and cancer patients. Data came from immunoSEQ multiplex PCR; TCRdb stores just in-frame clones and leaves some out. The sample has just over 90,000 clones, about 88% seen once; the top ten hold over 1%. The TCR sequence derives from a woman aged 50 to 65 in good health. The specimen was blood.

CDR3 DNA sequence: TGTGCCAGCAGCTTAGACCCCCACAGGCCCCAGCATTTT. Protein product: CASSLDPHRPQHF. This chain links TRBV11-2 with TRBJ1-5; the D is unclear. This CDR3 comprises 13 residues. The germline V gene encodes CDR1 SGHAT and CDR2 FQNNGV. V lost 0 bases and J 9 bases, leaving 9 bases between the germline ends.